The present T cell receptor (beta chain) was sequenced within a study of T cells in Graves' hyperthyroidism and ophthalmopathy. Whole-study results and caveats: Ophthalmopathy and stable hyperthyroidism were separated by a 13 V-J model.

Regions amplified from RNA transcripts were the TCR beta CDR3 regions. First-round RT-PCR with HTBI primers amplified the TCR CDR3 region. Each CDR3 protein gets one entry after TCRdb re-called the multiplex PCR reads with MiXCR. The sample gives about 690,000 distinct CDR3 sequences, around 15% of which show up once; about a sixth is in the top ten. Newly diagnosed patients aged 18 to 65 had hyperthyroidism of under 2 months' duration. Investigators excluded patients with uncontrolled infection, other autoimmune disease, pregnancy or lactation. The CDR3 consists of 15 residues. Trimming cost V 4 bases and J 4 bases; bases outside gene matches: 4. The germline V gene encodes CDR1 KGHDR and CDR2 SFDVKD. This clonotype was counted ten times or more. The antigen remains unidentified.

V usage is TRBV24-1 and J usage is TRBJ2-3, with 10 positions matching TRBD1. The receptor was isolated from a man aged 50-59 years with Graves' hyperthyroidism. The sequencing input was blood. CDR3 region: CATSERTGGPDTQYF. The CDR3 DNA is TGTGCCACCAGTGAGCGGACAGGGGGGCCAGATACGCAGTATTTT.